The 14 T cell receptor beta chains given below trace back to one sample, sequenced in a study of blood T cell repertoires in COVID-19. Produced via immunoSEQ multiplex PCR; TCRdb's table is partial and in-frame only. The top ten clones hold about 6.5% of a sample with under 400,000 clones, 90% of them seen once. Sequenced: peripheral blood. Receptors were obtained from a man between 18 and 29 years old with active or convalescent COVID-19.

The chain recombines TRBV27 with TRBJ2-7; TRBD2 matches 9 bases. This CDR3 has 15 residues. CDR1 and CDR2 (germline): MNHEY, SMNVEV (reference sequence). Unmatched junction bases numbered 10, after V lost 6 bases and J lost 4 bases. CDR3 amino acids: CASSTPGSGSYEQYF. In DNA, the CDR3 is TGTGCCAGCAGCACACCGGGTAGCGGGAGTTACGAGCAGTACTTC.

The chain joins TRBV11-2 to TRBJ1-1; TRBD1 matches 11 bases. The junction had 3 bases not matched to a gene; V was cut back by 0 bases and J by 6 bases. CDR3 length equals 15 residues. Germline V gene sequence: CDR1 SGHAT, CDR2 FQNNGV. The chain's CDR3 is CASSLEGQGAAEAFF. DNA for the CDR3: TGTGCCAGCAGCTTAGAAGGACAGGGGGCCGCTGAAGCTTTCTTT.

This sequence joins TRBV14 and TRBJ2-7; TRBD1 is a possible D gene (6 bases). Germline-derived CDR1 and CDR2 are SGHDN and FVKESK. The V end lost 0 bases, the J end lost 6 bases, and 24 bases lay between the germline ends. The CDR3 sequence is 18 residues long. The DNA for the CDR3 is TGTGCCAGCAGCCAAGAGGGGACACCTCCCAGGGATCATGTCGAGCAGTACTTC. Its protein is CASSQEGTPPRDHVEQYF.

This chain links TRBV4-1 with TRBJ2-7; TRBD2 aligns across 8 bases. The V gene end was trimmed by 4 bases and the J gene end by 7 bases; junction bases not matched to a gene: 24. The CDR3 extends over 19 amino acids. Germline CDR1 reads MGHRA; CDR2 reads YSYEKL. The CDR3 DNA sequence: TGCGCCAGCAGCCCCGAACCCTACTTTCGGGAGGGGGTGGCTTGGGAGCAGTACTTC. As protein: CASSPEPYFREGVAWEQYF.

This clone was picked up one time. The J gene is TRBJ2-4, the V gene TRBV27; 10 bases are shared with TRBD1. There are 14 residues in the CDR3. Germline assignment: CDR1 MNHEY and CDR2 SMNVEV (reference sequence). J was trimmed by 6 bases and V by 5 bases; bases with no gene match: 4. This CDR3 is CASSKDRGGNIQYF. The DNA for the CDR3 is TGTGCCAGCAGTAAGGACAGGGGGGGAAACATTCAGTACTTC.

The genes are TRBV7-8 and TRBJ2-1; 9 bases are a match to TRBD2. In germline, CDR1 is SGHVS, CDR2 FQNEAQ. The CDR3 contains 15 residues. V dropped 3 bases and J dropped 8; count of bases not matched to a gene: 8. The CDR3 DNA reads TGTGCCAGCAGCTTGGGCGGGGGGGCTAAATATGAGCAGTTCTTC. Encoded protein: CASSLGGGAKYEQFF.

The V and J genes are TRBV27 and TRBJ2-7, with D perhaps matching TRBD1 (7 bases). Germline V gives CDR1 MNHEY, CDR2 SMNVEV (reference sequence). The V end was cut by 5 bases, the J end by 3 bases, with 14 bases between. This CDR3 is built from 14 residues. As DNA, the CDR3 is TGTGCCAGCAGTCCAACGGGGGACAGCTACGAGCAGTACTTC. It specifies CASSPTGDSYEQYF.

The chain joins TRBV19 to TRBJ1-2; D is possibly TRBD1 (6 bases). The V gene lost 4 bases and the J gene lost 2 bases, with 11 bases spanning the gap. Germline assignment: CDR1 LNHDA and CDR2 SQIVND (reference sequence). The CDR3 runs to 14 residues. This CDR3 is CASSSGQTNYGYTF. The CDR3 DNA follows: TGTGCCAGTAGTAGCGGACAGACAAACTATGGCTACACCTTC. Looking up the rest from reference TRBV19 and TRBJ1-2 gives the full variable domain: DGGITQSPKYLFRKEGQNVTLSCEQNLNHDAMYWYRQDPGQGLRLIYYSQIVNDFQKGDIAEGYSVSREKKESFPLTVTSAQKNPTAFYLCASSSGQTNYGYTFGSGTRLTVV.

The rearrangement uses TRBV5-1 and TRBJ1-2; 7 bases agree with TRBD1. Germline V lookup: CDR1 SGHRS, CDR2 YFSETQ. Germline trimming cut 4 bases from V and 1 base from J; bases unmatched to any gene: 7. The CDR3 is 15 amino acids. Here the CDR3 reads CASSQRQGGNYGYTF. For the CDR3, the DNA is TGCGCCAGCAGCCAAAGACAGGGAGGTAACTATGGCTACACCTTC.

The CDR3 spells CASSQERALGGKNIQYF. Written as DNA, the CDR3 is TGCGCCAGCAGCCAAGAGAGGGCCCTAGGCGGCAAAAACATTCAGTACTTC. V is TRBV4-3 and J is TRBJ2-4, with a weak D call TRBD2 (5 bases). Germline V gene lookup returns CDR1 LGHNA and CDR2 YSLEER. This CDR3 region has 17 residues. Trimming stripped 0 bases from V and 3 bases from J, with 15 bases between.

The chain has TRBV18 and TRBJ2-7, with TRBD1 identical over 12 bases. J lost 1 base, V lost 2 bases, and 6 bases had no gene match. Germline values: CDR1 KGHSH, CDR2 LQKENI. This CDR3 is 17 amino acids long. The CDR3 coding sequence is TGTGCCAGCTCACCAGTCCCGGGACAGGGGGCTTCCTACGAGCAGTACTTC. Encoded protein: CASSPVPGQGASYEQYF.

In this sample, this clone turned up a few times. The chain employs TRBV19 and TRBJ2-2; no definite D call. This CDR3 contains 14 residues. V was cut by 7 bases and J by 5 bases, with 14 bases left in between. The germline gives CDR1 LNHDA, CDR2 SQIVND (reference sequence). The CDR3 here is CASIERQTTGELFF. The CDR3 nucleotides are TGTGCCAGTATCGAGAGGCAGACGACCGGGGAGCTGTTTTTT.

The chain has TRBV3-1 (or the pseudogene TRBV3-2) and TRBJ1-1; D is possibly TRBD1 (5 bases). The germline V gene has CDR1 LGHDT and CDR2 YNNKEL (reference sequence). Trimming took off 4 bases at V and 5 bases at J, with 17 bases between the two ends. The CDR3 is made up of 15 amino acids. The CDR3: CASSPDRRGGTEAFF. The CDR3, as DNA: TGTGCCAGCAGCCCGGACCGGCGTGGGGGGACTGAAGCTTTCTTT.

As regards this clone: The same CDR3 arises from other DNA sequences in this sample as well. This chain links TRBV5-1 with TRBJ2-5, with D unresolved. The germline gives CDR1 SGHRS, CDR2 YFSETQ. Trimming shortened V by 0 bases and J by 4 bases, and 7 bases separated the two germline ends. This CDR3 is 13 amino acids long. The CDR3 DNA follows: TGCGCCAGCAGCTTGGCTTCGGGAGAGACCCAGTACTTC. It is translated as CASSLASGETQYF.